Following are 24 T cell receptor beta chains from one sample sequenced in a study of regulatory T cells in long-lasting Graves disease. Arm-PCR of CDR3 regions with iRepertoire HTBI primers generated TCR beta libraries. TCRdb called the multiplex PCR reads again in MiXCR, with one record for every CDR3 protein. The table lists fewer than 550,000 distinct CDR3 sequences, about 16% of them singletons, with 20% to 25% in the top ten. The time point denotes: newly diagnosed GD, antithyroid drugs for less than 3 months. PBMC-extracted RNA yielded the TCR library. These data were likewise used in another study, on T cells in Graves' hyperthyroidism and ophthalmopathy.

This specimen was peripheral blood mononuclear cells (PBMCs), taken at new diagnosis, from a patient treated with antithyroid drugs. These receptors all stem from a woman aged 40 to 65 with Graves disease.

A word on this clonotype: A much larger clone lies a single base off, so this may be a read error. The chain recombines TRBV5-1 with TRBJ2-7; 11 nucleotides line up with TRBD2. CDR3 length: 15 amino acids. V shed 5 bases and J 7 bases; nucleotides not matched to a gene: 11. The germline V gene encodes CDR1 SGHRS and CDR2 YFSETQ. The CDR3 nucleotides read TGCGCCAGCAGGTTGACTAGCGGGGACCACAATGAGCAGTACTTC. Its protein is CASRLTSGDHNEQYF.

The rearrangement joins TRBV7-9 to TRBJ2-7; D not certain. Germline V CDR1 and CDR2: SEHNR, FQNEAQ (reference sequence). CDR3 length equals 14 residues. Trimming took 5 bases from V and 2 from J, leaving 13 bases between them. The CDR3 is CASSPMGTPYEQYF. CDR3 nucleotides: TGTGCCAGCAGCCCTATGGGAACCCCCTACGAGCAGTACTTC.

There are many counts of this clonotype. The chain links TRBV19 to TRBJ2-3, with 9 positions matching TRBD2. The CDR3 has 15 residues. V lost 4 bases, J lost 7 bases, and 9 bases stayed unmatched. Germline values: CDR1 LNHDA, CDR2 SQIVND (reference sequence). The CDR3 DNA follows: TGTGCCAGTAGTAACGTGGGCGGGACTAGCAATACGCAGTATTTT. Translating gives CASSNVGGTSNTQYF.

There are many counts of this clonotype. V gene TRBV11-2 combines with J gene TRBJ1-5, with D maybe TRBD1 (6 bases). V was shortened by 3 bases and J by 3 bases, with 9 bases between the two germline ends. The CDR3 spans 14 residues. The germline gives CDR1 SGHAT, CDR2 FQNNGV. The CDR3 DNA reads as TGTGCCAGCAGCTTCGGGGGCCTCAATCAGCCCCAGCATTTT. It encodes CASSFGGLNQPQHF. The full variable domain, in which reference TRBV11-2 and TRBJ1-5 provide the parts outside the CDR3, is EAGVAQSPRYKIIEKRQSVAFWCNPISGHATLYWYQQILGQGPKLLIQFQNNGVVDDSQLPKDRFSAERLKGVDSTLKIQPAKLEDSAVYLCASSFGGLNQPQHFGDGTRLSIL.

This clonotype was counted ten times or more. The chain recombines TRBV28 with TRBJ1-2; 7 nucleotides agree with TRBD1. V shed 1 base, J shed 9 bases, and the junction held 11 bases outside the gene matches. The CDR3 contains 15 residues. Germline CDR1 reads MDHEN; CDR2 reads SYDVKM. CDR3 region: CASSLSIRQGRSYTF. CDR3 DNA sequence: TGTGCCAGCAGTTTATCGATACGACAGGGTAGAAGCTACACCTTC.

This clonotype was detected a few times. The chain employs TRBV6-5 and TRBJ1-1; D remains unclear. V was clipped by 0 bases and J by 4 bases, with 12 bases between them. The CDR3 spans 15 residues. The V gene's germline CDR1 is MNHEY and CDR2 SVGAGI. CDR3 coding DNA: TGTGCCAGCAGTTACTCCGACTTGGCGATCACTGAAGCTTTCTTT. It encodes CASSYSDLAITEAFF.

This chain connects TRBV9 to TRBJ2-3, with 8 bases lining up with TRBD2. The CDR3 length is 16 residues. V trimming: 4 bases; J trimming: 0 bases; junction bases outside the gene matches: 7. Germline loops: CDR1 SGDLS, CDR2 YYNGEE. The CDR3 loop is CASSSGRDPSTDTQYF. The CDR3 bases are TGTGCCAGCAGCTCCGGGAGGGATCCTAGCACAGATACGCAGTATTTT.

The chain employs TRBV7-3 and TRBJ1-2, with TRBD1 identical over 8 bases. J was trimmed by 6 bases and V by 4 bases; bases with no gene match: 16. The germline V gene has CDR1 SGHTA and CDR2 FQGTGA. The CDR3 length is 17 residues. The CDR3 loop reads CASSSVPALDRGHGYTF. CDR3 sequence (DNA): TGTGCCAGCAGCTCCGTCCCCGCCCTCGACAGGGGACATGGCTACACCTTC.

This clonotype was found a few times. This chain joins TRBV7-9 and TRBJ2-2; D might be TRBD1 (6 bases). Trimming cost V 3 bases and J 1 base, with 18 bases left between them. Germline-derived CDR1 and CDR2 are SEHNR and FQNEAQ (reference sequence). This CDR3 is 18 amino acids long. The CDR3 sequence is CASSFLRRRQENTGELFF. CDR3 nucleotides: TGTGCCAGCAGCTTTTTGCGACGTCGACAGGAGAACACCGGGGAGCTGTTTTTT.

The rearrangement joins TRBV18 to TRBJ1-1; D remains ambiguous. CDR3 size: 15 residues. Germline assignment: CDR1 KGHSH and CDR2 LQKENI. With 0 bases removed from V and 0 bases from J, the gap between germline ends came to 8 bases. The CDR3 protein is CASSPPPQLNTEAFF. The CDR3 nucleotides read TGTGCCAGCTCACCACCTCCCCAGTTGAACACTGAAGCTTTCTTT.

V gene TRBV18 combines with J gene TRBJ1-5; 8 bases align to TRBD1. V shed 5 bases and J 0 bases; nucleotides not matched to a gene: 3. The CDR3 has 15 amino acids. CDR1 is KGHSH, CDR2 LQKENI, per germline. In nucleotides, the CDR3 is TGTGCCAGCTCAGGACAGGGCACTAGCAATCAGCCCCAGCATTTT. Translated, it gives CASSGQGTSNQPQHF.

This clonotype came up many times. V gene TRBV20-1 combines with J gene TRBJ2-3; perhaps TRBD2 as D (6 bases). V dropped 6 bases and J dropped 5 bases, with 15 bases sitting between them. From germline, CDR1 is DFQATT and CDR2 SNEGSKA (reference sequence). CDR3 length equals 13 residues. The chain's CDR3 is CSAWRPGVDTQYF. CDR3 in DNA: TGCAGTGCATGGAGGCCGGGGGTAGATACGCAGTATTTT.

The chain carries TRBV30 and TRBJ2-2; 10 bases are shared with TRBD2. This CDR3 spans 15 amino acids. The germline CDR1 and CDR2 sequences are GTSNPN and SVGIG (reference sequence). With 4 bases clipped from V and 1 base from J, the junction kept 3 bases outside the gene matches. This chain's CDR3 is CAWTSGGLNTGELFF. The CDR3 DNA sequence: TGTGCCTGGACTAGCGGGGGTTTGAACACCGGGGAGCTGTTTTTT. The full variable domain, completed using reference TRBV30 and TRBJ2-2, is SQTIHQWPATLVQPVGSPLSLECTVEGTSNPNLYWYRQAAGRGLQLLFYSVGIGQISSEVPQNLSASRPQDRQFILSSKKLLLSDSGFYLCAWTSGGLNTGELFFGEGSRLTVL.

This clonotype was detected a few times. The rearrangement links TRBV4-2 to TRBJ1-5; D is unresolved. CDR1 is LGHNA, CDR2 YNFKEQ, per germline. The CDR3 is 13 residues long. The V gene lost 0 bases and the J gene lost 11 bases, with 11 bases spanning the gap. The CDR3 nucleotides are TGTGCCAGCAGCCAAGAGAGTACCGGGACCCAGCATTTT. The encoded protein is CASSQESTGTQHF.

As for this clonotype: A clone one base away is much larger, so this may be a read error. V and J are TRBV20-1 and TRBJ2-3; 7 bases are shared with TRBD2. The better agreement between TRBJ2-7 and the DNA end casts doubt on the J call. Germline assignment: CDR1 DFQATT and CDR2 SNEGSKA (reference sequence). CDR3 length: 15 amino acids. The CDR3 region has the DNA TGCAGTGCTAGGGGACTATCGGGGGACCCCTACGAGCAGTACTTC. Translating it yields CSARGLSGDPYEQYF.

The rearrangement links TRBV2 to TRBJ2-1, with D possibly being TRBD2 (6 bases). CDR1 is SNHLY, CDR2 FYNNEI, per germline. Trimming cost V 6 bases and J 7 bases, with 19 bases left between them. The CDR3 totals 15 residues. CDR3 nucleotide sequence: TGTGCCAGCAGCGCCCGCACGGGGGTAGGGAATGAGCAGTTCTTC. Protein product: CASSARTGVGNEQFF.

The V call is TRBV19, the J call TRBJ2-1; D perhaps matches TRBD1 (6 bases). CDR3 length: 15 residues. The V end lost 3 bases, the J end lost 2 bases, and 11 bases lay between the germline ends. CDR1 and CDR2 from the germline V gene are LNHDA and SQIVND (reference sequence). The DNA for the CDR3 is TGTGCCAGTAGTATGGGGGCGGCGGCCTACAATGAGCAGTTCTTC. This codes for CASSMGAAAYNEQFF.

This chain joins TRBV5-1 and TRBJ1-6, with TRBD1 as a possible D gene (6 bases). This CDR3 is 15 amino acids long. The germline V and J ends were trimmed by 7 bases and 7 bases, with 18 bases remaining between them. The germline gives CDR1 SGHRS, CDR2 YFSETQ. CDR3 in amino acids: CASSTARGVNSPLHF. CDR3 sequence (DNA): TGCGCCAGCTCCACTGCGAGGGGGGTGAATTCACCCCTCCACTTT.

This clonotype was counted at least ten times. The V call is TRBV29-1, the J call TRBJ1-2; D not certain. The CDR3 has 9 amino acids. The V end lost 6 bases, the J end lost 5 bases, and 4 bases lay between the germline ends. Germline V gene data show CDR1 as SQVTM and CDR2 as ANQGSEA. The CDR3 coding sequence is TGCAGCGTCCTATATGGCTACACCTTC. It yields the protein CSVLYGYTF.

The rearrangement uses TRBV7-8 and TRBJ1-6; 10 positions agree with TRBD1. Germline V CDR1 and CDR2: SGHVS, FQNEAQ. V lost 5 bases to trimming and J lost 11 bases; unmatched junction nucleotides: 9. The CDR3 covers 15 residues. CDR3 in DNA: TGTGCCAGCAGCGTTACCGGGACAGGGGAGGCACCCCTCCACTTT. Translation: CASSVTGTGEAPLHF.

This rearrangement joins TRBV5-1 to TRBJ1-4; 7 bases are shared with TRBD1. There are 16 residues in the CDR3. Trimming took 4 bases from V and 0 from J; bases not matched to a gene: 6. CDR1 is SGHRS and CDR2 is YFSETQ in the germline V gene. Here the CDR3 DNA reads TGCGCCAGCAGCACCGGACAGGTCTCAACTAATGAAAAACTGTTTTTT. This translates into CASSTGQVSTNEKLFF.

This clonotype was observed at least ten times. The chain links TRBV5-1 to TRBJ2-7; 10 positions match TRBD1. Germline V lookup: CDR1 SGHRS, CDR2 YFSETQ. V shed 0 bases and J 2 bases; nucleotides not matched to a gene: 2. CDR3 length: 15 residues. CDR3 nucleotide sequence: TGCGCCAGCAGCTTGGACGGGACAGGGGCCTACGAGCAGTACTTC. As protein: CASSLDGTGAYEQYF. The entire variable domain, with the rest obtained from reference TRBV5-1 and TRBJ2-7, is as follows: KAGVTQTPRYLIKTRGQQVTLSCSPISGHRSVSWYQQTPGQGLQFLFEYFSETQRNKGNFPGRFSGRQFSNSRSEMNVSTLELGDSALYLCASSLDGTGAYEQYFGPGTRLTVT.

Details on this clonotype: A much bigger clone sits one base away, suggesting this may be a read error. The CDR3: CASSLKLAGNTDTQYF. In DNA, the CDR3 is TGTGCCAGCAGTCTCAAATTAGCGGGCAACACAGATACGCAGTATTTT. V and J are TRBV12-3 or TRBV12-4 and TRBJ2-3, with TRBD2 matching 7 bases. The length of the CDR3 is 16 residues. V gave up 5 bases and J gave up 2 bases; unmatched junction bases: 10.

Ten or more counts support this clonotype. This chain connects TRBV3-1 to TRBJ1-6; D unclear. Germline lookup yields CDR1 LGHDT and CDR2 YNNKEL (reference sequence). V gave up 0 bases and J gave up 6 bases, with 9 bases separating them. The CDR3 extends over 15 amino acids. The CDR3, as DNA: TGTGCCAGCAGCCAAGAAAGATTTGGTAATTCACCCCTCCACTTT. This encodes CASSQERFGNSPLHF.